These 29 T cell receptor beta chains were all obtained from the same sample, sequenced in a study of Tregs in tolerant kidney transplant recipients. The data were produced by immunoSEQ multiplex PCR, yet TCRdb's version contains in-frame clones alone and is incomplete. The sample carries 85,000 to 90,000 clones, around nine tenths recorded once. The source material was CD8+ T cells from blood. These receptor sequences come from a human donor in good health.

This clone appeared a single time. The chain combines TRBV19 with TRBJ2-2, with D possibly TRBD2 on 6 matching bases. Trimming removed 1 base at V and 6 bases at J, with 15 bases between. This CDR3 region has 16 residues. CDR1 and CDR2 (germline): LNHDA, SQIVND (reference sequence). The CDR3 nucleotides read TGTGCCAGTAGTATAGTCCCGGAGGGGTGGTCCGGGGAGCTGTTTTTT. It translates to CASSIVPEGWSGELFF.

The chain combines TRBV5-1 with TRBJ2-5; 14 nucleotides line up with TRBD2. V lost 3 bases, J lost 0 bases, and 7 bases stayed unmatched. The CDR3 covers 18 residues. Germline CDR1 reads SGHRS; CDR2 reads YFSETQ. The CDR3 region is CASSSTRTSGGYQETQYF. The CDR3 DNA reads as TGCGCCAGCAGCTCTACCCGGACTAGCGGGGGGTACCAAGAGACCCAGTACTTC.

The chain recombines TRBV4-1 with TRBJ2-4; 14 bases are shared with TRBD2. Losses at the gene ends were 3 bases for V and 9 bases for J; bases not matched to a gene: 7. Germline V gene sequence: CDR1 MGHRA, CDR2 YSYEKL. The CDR3 runs 16 residues. CDR3 sequence (DNA): TGCGCCAGCAGCCACAGACTAGCGGGGGGGCCAGGCATTCAGTACTTC. Its translation: CASSHRLAGGPGIQYF.

The chain has TRBV19 and TRBJ1-1, with D possibly TRBD1 on 6 matching bases. Germline V gene sequence: CDR1 LNHDA, CDR2 SQIVND (reference sequence). The V gene lost 6 bases and the J gene lost 0 bases, with 14 bases spanning the gap. CDR3 length: 15 residues. CDR3 bases: TGTGCCAGTAGATCACCCGGACAGCTGAACACTGAAGCTTTCTTT. As protein: CASRSPGQLNTEAFF. The full variable domain, with the rest looked up from reference TRBV19 and TRBJ1-1, is DGGITQSPKYLFRKEGQNVTLSCEQNLNHDAMYWYRQDPGQGLRLIYYSQIVNDFQKGDIAEGYSVSREKKESFPLTVTSAQKNPTAFYLCASRSPGQLNTEAFFGQGTRLTVV.

The chain couples TRBV6-6 to TRBJ1-1; D remains ambiguous. Germline values: CDR1 MNHNY, CDR2 SVGAGI (reference sequence). The CDR3 sequence is 13 residues long. Trimming took off 2 bases at V and 1 base at J, with 5 bases between the two ends. The CDR3 protein is CASSYAENTEAFF. For the CDR3, the DNA is TGTGCCAGCAGTTACGCCGAGAACACTGAAGCTTTCTTT.

V usage is TRBV6-5 and J usage is TRBJ2-3, with a possible D match to TRBD2 (6 bases). This CDR3 spans 15 amino acids. Germline assignment: CDR1 MNHEY and CDR2 SVGAGI. Between the trimmed V and J ends, which lost 6 bases and 3 bases, there was a span of 16 bases. CDR3 in amino acids: CASSLLAEGTDTQYF. As DNA, the CDR3 is TGTGCCAGCAGCCTATTGGCGGAGGGGACAGATACGCAGTATTTT.

The chain combines TRBV15 with TRBJ2-7; tentatively, D is TRBD1 (6 bases). The germline CDR1 and CDR2 sequences are LNHNV and YYDKDF (reference sequence). The CDR3 is 13 amino acids. The ends were cut back, 3 bases at V and 6 bases at J, with 12 bases in the middle. DNA for the CDR3: TGTGCCACCAGCAGCGAAACAGGGATCGAGCAGTACTTC. Its translation: CATSSETGIEQYF.

The chain couples TRBV5-8 to TRBJ1-1; D gene uncertain. Trimming pared 2 bases from V and 8 bases from J, leaving 7 bases between. Germline values: CDR1 SGHTS, CDR2 YDEGEE. This CDR3 has 11 residues. The CDR3 protein is CASSFRVEAFF. As DNA, the CDR3 is TGTGCCAGCAGCTTTAGGGTGGAAGCTTTCTTT.

This clone came up a few times. The chain employs TRBV11-2 and TRBJ2-1; D is unclear. CDR1 is SGHAT and CDR2 is FQNNGV in the germline V gene. Trimming removed 5 bases at V and 12 bases at J, with 11 bases between. The CDR3 has 11 residues. The CDR3 reads CASSLAMGQFF. The CDR3 nucleotides are TGTGCCAGCAGCCTCGCGATGGGGCAGTTCTTC.

The sample holds a few counts of this clone. V gene TRBV6-4 combines with J gene TRBJ1-1, with 7 bases fitting TRBD1. V gave up 3 bases and J gave up 1 base; unmatched junction bases: 2. The CDR3 consists of 14 residues. Germline V gives CDR1 MRHNA, CDR2 SNTAGT. The CDR3 region is CASSEGTANTEAFF. DNA of the CDR3: TGTGCCAGCAGTGAGGGGACAGCGAACACTGAAGCTTTCTTT.

V gene TRBV7-6 combines with J gene TRBJ1-5; D call uncertain. The CDR3 contains 16 residues. Germline lookup yields CDR1 SGHVS and CDR2 FNYEAQ. Deletions cut 5 bases from V and 2 bases from J, with 16 bases between. The DNA for the CDR3 is TGTGCCAGCAGCCGAGGGCAACCTCTGGGCAATCAGCCCCAGCATTTT. Translating it yields CASSRGQPLGNQPQHF.

J is TRBJ2-7 and V is TRBV5-4, with D possibly TRBD1 on 6 matching bases. V dropped 1 base and J dropped 0 bases, with 11 bases sitting between them. This CDR3 is built from 15 residues. Per the germline V gene, CDR1 is SGHNT and CDR2 is YYREEE (reference sequence). The CDR3: CASSLQGQSSYEQYF. The CDR3 DNA sequence: TGTGCCAGCAGCTTGCAGGGACAAAGCTCCTACGAGCAGTACTTC.

The chain joins TRBV10-2 to TRBJ1-2; tentative D call: TRBD1 (5 bases). CDR3 length: 15 residues. Germline V CDR1 and CDR2: WSHSY, SAAADI. V was trimmed by 6 bases and J by 8 bases, leaving 22 bases between them. CDR3 amino acids: CASRGQGDPEGGYTF. The DNA of the CDR3 is TGCGCCAGCAGGGGGCAGGGCGATCCCGAAGGGGGCTACACCTTC.

The V and J genes are TRBV7-9 and TRBJ2-1; 9 bases are a match to TRBD2. This CDR3 contains 16 residues. Germline assignment: CDR1 SEHNR and CDR2 FQNEAQ (reference sequence). V trimming: 5 bases; J trimming: 0 bases; junction bases outside the gene matches: 5. CDR3 region: CASSLSGGSSYNEQFF. In nucleotides, the CDR3 is TGTGCCAGCAGCCTTAGCGGGGGCAGCTCCTACAATGAGCAGTTCTTC.

The chain combines TRBV7-8 with TRBJ2-7; 8 bases match TRBD1. CDR3 length: 15 amino acids. The V gene end was trimmed by 5 bases and the J gene end by 1 base; junction bases not matched to a gene: 7. The germline gives CDR1 SGHVS, CDR2 FQNEAQ. CDR3 protein: CASSPGQGPSYEQYF. The CDR3 DNA reads TGTGCCAGCAGCCCCGGACAGGGCCCTTCCTACGAGCAGTACTTC.

This chain uses TRBV11-2 with TRBJ2-1, with 11 bases lining up with TRBD1. The germline CDR1 and CDR2 sequences are SGHAT and FQNNGV. CDR3 length equals 12 residues. Germline trimming cut 4 bases from V and 12 bases from J; bases unmatched to any gene: 2. The CDR3 coding sequence is TGTGCCAGCAGCTGGGACAGGGGGAGGCAGTTCTTC. This codes for CASSWDRGRQFF.

This chain links TRBV11-2 with TRBJ1-5; TRBD1 is a possible D gene (6 bases). The CDR3 extends over 15 amino acids. V lost 5 bases and J 1 base, leaving 12 bases between the germline ends. Germline CDR1 SGHAT, CDR2 FQNNGV. As DNA, the CDR3 is TGTGCCAGCAGCCTCGGGGGGGGCAGCAATCAGCCCCAGCATTTT. It codes for CASSLGGGSNQPQHF.

The chain is built from TRBV30 and TRBJ1-5; D is possibly TRBD1 (5 bases). This CDR3 is built from 14 residues. V shed 3 bases and J shed 7 bases, with 16 bases lying between them. Germline V lookup: CDR1 GTSNPN, CDR2 SVGIG (reference sequence). The CDR3 nucleotides are TGTGCCTGGAGCGATTGGGCGGGGGGACAGCCCCAGCATTTT. Translating gives CAWSDWAGGQPQHF.

The chain carries TRBV5-6 and TRBJ1-4; TRBD1 aligns across 10 bases. V gave up 3 bases and J gave up 4 bases; unmatched junction bases: 0. The CDR3 extends over 14 amino acids. From germline, CDR1 is SGHDT and CDR2 YYEEEE. This CDR3 reads CASSWTGGNEKLFF. The CDR3, as DNA: TGTGCCAGCAGCTGGACAGGGGGTAATGAAAAACTGTTTTTT.

This chain connects TRBV4-1 to TRBJ1-1; 10 nucleotides agree with TRBD1. This CDR3 spans 15 amino acids. The V gene end was trimmed by 4 bases and the J gene end by 6 bases; junction bases not matched to a gene: 8. Germline CDR1 reads MGHRA; CDR2 reads YSYEKL. CDR3 amino acids: CASSLRQGAEAEAFF. The CDR3 DNA follows: TGCGCCAGCAGCCTGAGACAGGGGGCAGAGGCTGAAGCTTTCTTT.

The rearrangement uses TRBV6-5 and TRBJ1-1, with no clear D. The germline V gene encodes CDR1 MNHEY and CDR2 SVGAGI. The CDR3 is 13 amino acids. The V gene lost 2 bases and the J gene lost 0 bases, with 4 bases spanning the gap. In nucleotides, the CDR3 is TGTGCCAGCAGTTACAGCCTGAACACTGAAGCTTTCTTT. Protein sequence: CASSYSLNTEAFF.

This chain uses TRBV14 with TRBJ1-1, with D unresolved. Germline V gene data show CDR1 as SGHDN and CDR2 as FVKESK. Trimming removed 1 base at V and 5 bases at J, with 11 bases between. The CDR3 runs to 14 residues. Written as DNA, the CDR3 is TGTGCCAGCAGCCAAGGTGAAGGGTGGACTGAAGCTTTCTTT. It specifies CASSQGEGWTEAFF.

The chain has TRBV7-9 and TRBJ2-7; possible D gene TRBD2, 7 bases. Germline V gene data show CDR1 as SEHNR and CDR2 as FQNEAQ (reference sequence). Trimming stripped 5 bases from V and 5 bases from J, with 22 bases between. The CDR3 loop spans 16 amino acids. CDR3 sequence reads: CASSPKAGAQVHEQYF. The CDR3 DNA is TGTGCCAGCAGCCCGAAGGCGGGGGCGCAGGTTCACGAGCAGTACTTC.

The chain combines TRBV6-4 with TRBJ1-2; perhaps TRBD1 as D (5 bases). CDR1 MRHNA and CDR2 SNTAGT come from the germline V gene. V was shortened by 2 bases and J by 8 bases, with 15 bases between the two germline ends. There are 14 residues in the CDR3. The DNA of the CDR3 is TGTGCCAGCAGTGACGTTGGGGGAGGATCCGGCTACACCTTC. This gives the protein CASSDVGGGSGYTF.

The chain joins TRBV29-1 to TRBJ1-2; unclear D gene. This CDR3 contains 13 residues. Germline CDR1 and CDR2: SQVTM and ANQGSEA. Trimming removed 4 bases at V and 4 bases at J, with 13 bases between. As DNA, the CDR3 is TGCAGCGTTGTCTCGTCTTACCCCTATGGCTACACCTTC. Protein sequence: CSVVSSYPYGYTF.

This rearrangement joins TRBV6-5 to TRBJ2-3, with TRBD2 matching over 12 bases. Trimming cost V 4 bases and J 5 bases; bases outside gene matches: 4. This CDR3 has 15 amino acids. In germline, CDR1 is MNHEY, CDR2 SVGAGI. In nucleotides, the CDR3 is TGTGCCAGCAGTTGGACTAGCGGGGAGAAAGATACGCAGTATTTT. Encoded protein: CASSWTSGEKDTQYF.

The genes are TRBV5-1 and TRBJ2-7, with 8 bases aligning to TRBD2. Germline values: CDR1 SGHRS, CDR2 YFSETQ. The CDR3 consists of 14 residues. After removal of 0 bases from V and 4 bases from J, the junction contained 3 bases not matched to a gene. The CDR3: CASSLVLAAYEQYF. CDR3 in DNA: TGCGCCAGCAGCTTGGTACTAGCGGCTTACGAGCAGTACTTC.

The chain has TRBV2 and TRBJ2-7; 10 bases map to TRBD1. This CDR3 comprises 17 residues. Germline V gives CDR1 SNHLY, CDR2 FYNNEI. V was pared by 7 bases and J by 2 bases, with 14 bases of the junction left unmatched. CDR3 bases: TGTGCCAGCAAGGGACAGGGGCGACTAGGGGGTACCTACGAGCAGTACTTC. Its translation is CASKGQGRLGGTYEQYF.

This clone appeared a few times. Other DNA sequences of this sample code for an identical CDR3. The gene calls are TRBV6-5 and TRBJ2-3, with 9 bases that match TRBD2. CDR1 and CDR2 (germline): MNHEY, SVGAGI. Trimming cost V 5 bases and J 4 bases; bases outside gene matches: 7. This CDR3 has 15 amino acids. The CDR3 nucleotides read TGTGCCAGCAGTACTAATAGCGGGGGCGCAGATACGCAGTATTTT. Translating it yields CASSTNSGGADTQYF.